This record concerns one T cell receptor beta chain sequence. These data come from a study of T cell clones after liver transplantation. Only in-frame clones appear in the TCRdb table, and some are missing; sequencing was by immunoSEQ multiplex PCR. This table has tens of thousands of clones, approximately 87% appearing once. This CDR3 is built from 13 residues. Trimming took 6 bases from V and 5 from J, leaving 13 bases between them. Germline CDR1 and CDR2: LNHDA and SQIVND (reference sequence). The specimen was CD8+ T cells from blood, collected 12 months after liver transplant. The TCR originated in a human patient who received a liver transplant. Some T cells may have originated in the graft donor. The chain joins TRBV19 to TRBJ2-5; perhaps TRBD2 as D (5 bases). In nucleotides, the CDR3 is TGTGCCAGTAGCCCTACTAGTAGGGAGACCCAGTACTTC. Protein sequence: CASSPTSRETQYF. The whole variable domain, filled in from reference TRBV19 and TRBJ2-5, reads DGGITQSPKYLFRKEGQNVTLSCEQNLNHDAMYWYRQDPGQGLRLIYYSQIVNDFQKGDIAEGYSVSREKKESFPLTVTSAQKNPTAFYLCASSPTSRETQYFGPGTRLLVL.